The rows below give T cell receptor beta chains drawn from one sample of a study of shared clonotypes between healthy human individuals. The repertoire was sequenced with immunoSEQ multiplex PCR; TCRdb's copy has only in-frame clones and lacks some. The table has hundreds of thousands of clones, around three quarters seen once. The sequenced sample was PBMCs. These TCRs come from a woman in her 40s in good health. Some clones in this sample may be carry-over from other donors' samples. CDR3s include the opening cysteine and the closing phenylalanine or tryptophan. A D gene is named only where the DNA matches it firmly. Size tells how often a clone was seen (once, few, many) or the class of an expanded clone, and some rows leave it out.

j_call: TRBJ1-1
v_call: TRBV19
d_call: TRBD1
clone_size: .
cdr3_nt: TGTGCCAGTAGTACCACAGGGGCGACTGAAGCTTTCTTT
cdr3_aa: CASSTTGATEAFF

j_call: TRBJ1-4
v_call: TRBV25-1
d_call: TRBD1
clone_size: .
cdr3_nt: TGTGCCAGCACGGAGGGGGCATGGGAAAAACTGTTTTTT
cdr3_aa: CASTEGAWEKLFF

j_call: TRBJ2-1
v_call: TRBV5-4
d_call: .
clone_size: once
cdr3_nt: TGTGCCAGCAGCTTGGGGACTACGGGTTCCTACAATGAGCAGTTCTTC
cdr3_aa: CASSLGTTGSYNEQFF

j_call: TRBJ2-5
v_call: TRBV4-3
d_call: .
clone_size: .
cdr3_nt: TGCGCCAGCAGCCAAGTAGCAGGTCAAGAGACCCAGTACTTC
cdr3_aa: CASSQVAGQETQYF

j_call: TRBJ1-6
v_call: TRBV18
d_call: .
clone_size: .
cdr3_nt: TGTGCCAGCTCACCAGACAGGCCATCACCCCTCCACTTT
cdr3_aa: CASSPDRPSPLHF

j_call: TRBJ2-4
v_call: TRBV18
d_call: TRBD1
clone_size: .
cdr3_nt: TGTGCCAGCTCACCGGACAGGGAGGACATTCAGTACTTC
cdr3_aa: CASSPDREDIQYF

j_call: TRBJ2-2
v_call: TRBV9
d_call: TRBD2
clone_size: .
cdr3_nt: TGTGCCAGCAGCGCTACTAGCGGGAGGGCCTTCGGGGAGCTGTTTTTT
cdr3_aa: CASSATSGRAFGELFF

j_call: TRBJ2-1
v_call: TRBV7-9
d_call: .
clone_size: .
cdr3_nt: TGTGCCAGCAGCAGAACAGGGTGGGGACGGTACAATGAGCAGTTCTTC
cdr3_aa: CASSRTGWGRYNEQFF

j_call: TRBJ2-3
v_call: TRBV6-1
d_call: TRBD1
clone_size: .
cdr3_nt: TGTGCCAGCAGTGATGTCTTAGGACAGGGGGCGAGGGATACGCAGTATTTT
cdr3_aa: CASSDVLGQGARDTQYF

j_call: TRBJ2-7
v_call: TRBV27
d_call: TRBD2
clone_size: .
cdr3_nt: TGTGCCAGCAGTTTTCAGGGCGGGAGGGCCCTCTACGAGCAGTACTTC
cdr3_aa: CASSFQGGRALYEQYF